This T cell receptor (beta chain) appears in the sequencing data of a study of early T cells in non-severe SARS-CoV-2 infection. Study context: Sequencing targeted bulk RNA from unsorted whole blood, leaving chains unpaired. Study-wide findings and caveats: Database matching using VDJdb favored anti-spike CD8 responses, with private and CD4 specificities left missing.

Germline-derived CDR1 and CDR2 are LNHNV and YYDKDF (reference sequence). The CDR3 has 11 amino acids. V was clipped by 6 bases and J by 7 bases, with 8 bases between them. A single record per CDR3 protein comes from TCRdb applying MiXCR to the 5' RACE reads. The sample consists of some 33,000 distinct CDR3 sequences, approximately 5% of them appearing once. This clonotype came up a few times. Its antigen is as yet unknown. The V call is TRBV15, the J call TRBJ2-3; D is unclear. Sequencing used whole blood. This TCR was recovered from an adult who was a healthcare worker with PCR-confirmed SARS-CoV-2 infection or an uninfected control (not recorded which). In DNA, the CDR3 is TGTGCCACCAGGGAATCGAATACGCAGTATTTT. Translation: CATRESNTQYF.